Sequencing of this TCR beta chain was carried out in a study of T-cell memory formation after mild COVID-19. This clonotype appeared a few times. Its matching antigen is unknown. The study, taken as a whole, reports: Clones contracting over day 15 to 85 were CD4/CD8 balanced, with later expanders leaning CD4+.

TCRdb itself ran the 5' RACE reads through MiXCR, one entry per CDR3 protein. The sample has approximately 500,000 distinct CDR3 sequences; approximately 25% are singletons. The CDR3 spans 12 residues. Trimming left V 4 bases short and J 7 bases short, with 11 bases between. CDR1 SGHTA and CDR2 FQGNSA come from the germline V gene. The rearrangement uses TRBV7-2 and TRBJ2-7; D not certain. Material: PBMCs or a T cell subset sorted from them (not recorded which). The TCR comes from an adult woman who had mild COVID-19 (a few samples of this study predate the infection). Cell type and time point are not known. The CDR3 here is CASSYSPEEQYF. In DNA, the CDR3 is TGTGCCAGCAGCTACAGTCCTGAAGAGCAGTACTTC. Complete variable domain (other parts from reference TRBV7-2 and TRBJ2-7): GAGVSQSPSNKVTEKGKDVELRCDPISGHTALYWYRQSLGQGLEFLIYFQGNSAPDKSGLPSDRFSAERTGGSVSTLTIQRTQQEDSAVYLCASSYSPEEQYFGPGTRLTVT.